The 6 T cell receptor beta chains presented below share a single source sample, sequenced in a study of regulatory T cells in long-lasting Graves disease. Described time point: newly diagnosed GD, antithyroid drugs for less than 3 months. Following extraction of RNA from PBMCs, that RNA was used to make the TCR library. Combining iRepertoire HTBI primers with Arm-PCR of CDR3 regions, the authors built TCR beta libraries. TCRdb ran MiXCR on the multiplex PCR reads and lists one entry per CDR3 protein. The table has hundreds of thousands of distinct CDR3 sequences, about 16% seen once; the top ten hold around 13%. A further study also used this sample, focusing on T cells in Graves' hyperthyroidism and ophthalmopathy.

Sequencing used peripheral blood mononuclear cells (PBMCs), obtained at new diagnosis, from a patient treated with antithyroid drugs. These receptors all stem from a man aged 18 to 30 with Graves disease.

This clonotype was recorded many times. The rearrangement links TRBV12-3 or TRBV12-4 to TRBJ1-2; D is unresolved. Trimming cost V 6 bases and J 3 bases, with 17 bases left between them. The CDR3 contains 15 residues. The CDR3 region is CASSREYPRDYGYTF. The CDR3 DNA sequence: TGTGCCAGCAGCCGAGAGTACCCAAGGGACTATGGCTACACCTTC.

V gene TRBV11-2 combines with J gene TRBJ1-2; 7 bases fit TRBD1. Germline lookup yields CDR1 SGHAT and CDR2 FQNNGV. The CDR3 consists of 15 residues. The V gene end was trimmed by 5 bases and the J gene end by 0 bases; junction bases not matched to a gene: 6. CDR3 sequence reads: CASSRLDRSNYGYTF. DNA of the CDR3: TGTGCCAGCAGCAGACTGGACAGGTCTAACTATGGCTACACCTTC.

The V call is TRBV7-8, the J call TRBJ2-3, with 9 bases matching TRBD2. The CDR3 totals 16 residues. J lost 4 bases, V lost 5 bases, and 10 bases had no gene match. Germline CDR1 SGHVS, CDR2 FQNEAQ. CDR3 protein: CASSRGREGHPDTQYF. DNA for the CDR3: TGTGCCAGCAGCCGAGGGCGGGAGGGCCACCCAGATACGCAGTATTTT. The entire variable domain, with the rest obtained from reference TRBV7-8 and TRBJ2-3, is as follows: GAGVSQSPRYKVAKRGQDVALRCDPISGHVSLFWYQQALGQGPEFLTYFQNEAQLDKSGLPSDRFFAERPEGSVSTLKIQRTQQEDSAVYLCASSRGREGHPDTQYFGPGTRLTVL.

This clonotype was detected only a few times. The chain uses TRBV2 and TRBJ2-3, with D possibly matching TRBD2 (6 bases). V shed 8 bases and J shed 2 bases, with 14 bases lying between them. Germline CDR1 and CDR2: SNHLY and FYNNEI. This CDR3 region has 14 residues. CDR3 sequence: CASPGGTFTDTQYF. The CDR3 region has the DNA TGTGCCAGCCCAGGTGGGACTTTCACAGATACGCAGTATTTT.

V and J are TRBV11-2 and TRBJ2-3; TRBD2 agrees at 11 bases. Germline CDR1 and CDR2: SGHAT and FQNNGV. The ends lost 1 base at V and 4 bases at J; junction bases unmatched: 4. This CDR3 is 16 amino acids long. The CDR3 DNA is TGTGCCAGCAGCTTAGGTGGGGGACTAGCGGCAGATACGCAGTATTTT. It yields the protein CASSLGGGLAADTQYF. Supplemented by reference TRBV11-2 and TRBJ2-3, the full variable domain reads EAGVAQSPRYKIIEKRQSVAFWCNPISGHATLYWYQQILGQGPKLLIQFQNNGVVDDSQLPKDRFSAERLKGVDSTLKIQPAKLEDSAVYLCASSLGGGLAADTQYFGPGTRLTVL.

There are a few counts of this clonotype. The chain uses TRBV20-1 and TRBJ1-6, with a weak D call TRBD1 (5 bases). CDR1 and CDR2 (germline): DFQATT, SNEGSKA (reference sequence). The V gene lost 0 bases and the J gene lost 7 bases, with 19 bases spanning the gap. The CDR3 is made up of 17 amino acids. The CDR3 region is CSARDPRGGVLNSPLHF. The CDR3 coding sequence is TGCAGTGCTAGAGATCCCCGGGGGGGTGTACTAAATTCACCCCTCCACTTT.